Shown below are 24 T cell receptor beta chains from a single sample sequenced in a study of cytomegalovirus exposure and HLA in healthy donors. Use of 60 Vbeta and 13 Jbeta primers characterized the PCR. Produced via immunoSEQ multiplex PCR; TCRdb's table is partial and in-frame only. Of around 140,000 clones listed, roughly four fifths are singletons. Material for sequencing was PBMCs. The receptor source for this set is a woman aged 60-75 years in good health and CMV-seronegative.

This clone was seen only once. The genes are TRBV7-2 and TRBJ2-7; TRBD2 agrees at 10 bases. The CDR3 totals 15 residues. Germline assignment: CDR1 SGHTA and CDR2 FQGNSA. The ends lost 5 bases at V and 7 bases at J; junction bases unmatched: 11. Written as DNA, the CDR3 is TGTGCCAGCAGCATTAAGCGGGGGGGCCCGGGGGAGCAGTACTTC. Its translation: CASSIKRGGPGEQYF.

The sample holds one count of this clone. The chain has TRBV28 and TRBJ2-2, with D possibly matching TRBD1 (6 bases). This CDR3 comprises 16 residues. The germline V gene encodes CDR1 MDHEN and CDR2 SYDVKM. V lost 7 bases and J lost 8, with 23 bases in between. The CDR3 loop reads CASTGRQGRKRGELFF. CDR3 sequence (DNA): TGTGCCAGCACCGGCCGGCAGGGGCGCAAGAGGGGGGAGCTGTTTTTT.

The chain links TRBV15 to TRBJ2-1, with TRBD2 identical over 10 bases. CDR1 and CDR2 from the germline V gene are LNHNV and YYDKDF (reference sequence). Trimming cost V 9 bases and J 4 bases; bases outside gene matches: 9. The CDR3 is 15 residues long. The CDR3, as DNA: TGTGCCACGGTGAGGACTAGCGGTGCTTACAATGAGCAGTTCTTC. It yields the protein CATVRTSGAYNEQFF.

This clone came up a few times. The chain combines TRBV6-6 with TRBJ2-2; 10 bases are a match to TRBD1. After removal of 2 bases from V and 4 bases from J, the junction contained 4 bases not matched to a gene. This CDR3 is 16 amino acids long. Germline CDR1 MNHNY, CDR2 SVGAGI (reference sequence). Here the CDR3 DNA reads TGTGCCAGCAGTTACCCGACAGGGGGCGTCACCGGGGAGCTGTTTTTT. This sequence encodes CASSYPTGGVTGELFF.

The CDR3 loop is CASSLTAGGPRPPEQYF. In DNA form, the CDR3 reads TGTGCCAGCAGTTTGACAGCGGGAGGGCCCCGCCCCCCCGAGCAGTACTTC. The gene calls are TRBV28 and TRBJ2-7; 10 nucleotides line up with TRBD2. CDR3 length equals 17 residues. Germline lookup yields CDR1 MDHEN and CDR2 SYDVKM. V was pared by 3 bases and J by 6 bases, with 14 bases of the junction left unmatched.

J is TRBJ1-5 and V is TRBV28; D is uncertain. The ends were cut back, 3 bases at V and 1 base at J, with 10 bases in the middle. This CDR3 region has 15 residues. Germline V gene sequence: CDR1 MDHEN, CDR2 SYDVKM. The CDR3 nucleotides read TGTGCCAGCAGTTTGCCCGGCGGGAGCAATCAGCCCCAGCATTTT. Translation gives CASSLPGGSNQPQHF.

This clone is a singleton in its sample. V is TRBV18 and J is TRBJ1-1; D perhaps matches TRBD1 (5 bases). Per germline, CDR1 KGHSH and CDR2 LQKENI. This CDR3 has 16 residues. Trimming took 3 bases from V and 5 from J, leaving 19 bases between them. The CDR3 nucleotides read TGTGCCAGCTCACCGCCGTGGGGCGGGGGAGGGACTGAAGCTTTCTTT. Amino acid sequence: CASSPPWGGGGTEAFF.

This clone was recorded a few times. The chain is built from TRBV11-1 and TRBJ2-4; 10 bases map to TRBD1. V lost 6 bases and J lost 6; bases outside the gene matches: 8. The CDR3 loop spans 15 amino acids. Germline-derived CDR1 and CDR2 are SGHAT and FQDESV (reference sequence). CDR3 residues: CASRQGQGSANIQYF. CDR3 coding DNA: TGTGCCAGCAGACAGGGACAGGGGTCAGCAAACATTCAGTACTTC. Combining the CDR3 with reference TRBV11-1 and TRBJ2-4 gives the whole variable domain EAEVAQSPRYKITEKSQAVAFWCDPISGHATLYWYRQILGQGPELLVQFQDESVVDDSQLPKDRFSAERLKGVDSTLKIQPAELGDSAMYLCASRQGQGSANIQYFGAGTRLSVL.

The rearrangement uses TRBV6-1 and TRBJ1-1; the D is unclear. The CDR3 consists of 14 residues. Trimming pared 2 bases from V and 1 base from J, leaving 8 bases between. Per the germline V gene, CDR1 is MNHNS and CDR2 is SASEGT. The CDR3 bases are TGTGCCAGCAGTGAAATCGGCGGGAACACTGAAGCTTTCTTT. It yields the protein CASSEIGGNTEAFF.

This clone was counted a single time. This chain connects TRBV18 to TRBJ2-7, with TRBD2 matching over 13 bases. Losses at the gene ends were 5 bases for V and 6 bases for J; bases not matched to a gene: 4. Germline CDR1 and CDR2: KGHSH and LQKENI. The CDR3 runs 14 residues. This CDR3 is CASSWTSGGIEQYF. In nucleotides, the CDR3 is TGTGCCAGCTCATGGACTAGCGGGGGAATCGAGCAGTACTTC.

The chain joins TRBV29-1 to TRBJ2-7, with 8 bases aligning to TRBD1. V gave up 6 bases and J gave up 3 bases; unmatched junction bases: 4. Germline CDR1 and CDR2: SQVTM and ANQGSEA. The CDR3 runs to 12 residues. The CDR3 DNA is TGCAGCGTCGTCGGGACAGGCTACGAGCAGTACTTC. This translates into CSVVGTGYEQYF.

The rearrangement joins TRBV5-6 to TRBJ2-4; D unresolved. V dropped 0 bases and J dropped 0 bases, with 4 bases sitting between them. Germline lookup yields CDR1 SGHDT and CDR2 YYEEEE. CDR3 length equals 14 residues. The CDR3 DNA reads TGTGCCAGCAGCTTGGGGCTAGCCAAAAACATTCAGTACTTC. Encoded protein: CASSLGLAKNIQYF.

The CDR3 DNA reads as TGTGCCAGCAGCTTTACGAACAGCCTGGTCTACGAGCAGTACTTC. Its protein product is CASSFTNSLVYEQYF. The rearrangement links TRBV11-2 to TRBJ2-7, with unresolved D. Germline V lookup: CDR1 SGHAT, CDR2 FQNNGV. Trimming removed 3 bases from V and 3 bases from J, with 15 bases in between. The CDR3 has 15 amino acids.

Remarks on this clone: The junction shows a germline mismatch at one end, possibly a read error. The chain employs TRBV4-2 and TRBJ1-1; possible D gene TRBD1, 6 bases. This CDR3 is 15 amino acids long. The germline CDR1 and CDR2 sequences are LGHNA and YNFKEQ. The CDR3 coding sequence is TGTGCCAGCAGCCAAGCGGGACACGCGAACACTGGAGCTTTCTTT. It yields the protein CASSQAGHANTGAFF.

The chain is built from TRBV7-9 and TRBJ2-3; D uncertain. The germline gives CDR1 SEHNR, CDR2 FQNEAQ (reference sequence). Trimming cost V 5 bases and J 4 bases, with 10 bases left between them. The CDR3 is 13 residues long. This chain's CDR3 is CASSPLVPDTQYF. DNA for the CDR3: TGTGCCAGCAGCCCCTTAGTGCCAGATACGCAGTATTTT. The full variable domain, with the rest looked up from reference TRBV7-9 and TRBJ2-3, is DTGVSQNPRHKITKRGQNVTFRCDPISEHNRLYWYRQTLGQGPEFLTYFQNEAQLEKSRLLSDRFSAERPKGSFSTLEIQRTEQGDSAMYLCASSPLVPDTQYFGPGTRLTVL.

This rearrangement joins TRBV7-3 to TRBJ2-2, with no clear D. V lost 2 bases and J lost 8, with 3 bases in between. Germline V gene sequence: CDR1 SGHTA, CDR2 FQGTGA. This CDR3 comprises 11 residues. CDR3 sequence reads: CASSLSGELFF. The CDR3 bases are TGTGCCAGCAGCTTATCTGGGGAGCTGTTTTTT.

This clone has just a few counts. The chain joins TRBV30 to TRBJ2-7; D is perhaps TRBD1 (5 bases). CDR1 GTSNPN and CDR2 SVGIG come from the germline V gene (reference sequence). This CDR3 has 16 amino acids. Trimming removed 3 bases from V and 2 bases from J, with 20 bases in between. CDR3 nucleotide sequence: TGTGCCTGGAGCATGTACTCGGCCAGGGCGACCTACGAGCAGTACTTC. Translated: CAWSMYSARATYEQYF.

This chain uses TRBV7-9 with TRBJ2-2; no firm D call. This CDR3 spans 16 amino acids. Trimming pared 6 bases from V and 3 bases from J, leaving 17 bases between. The germline gives CDR1 SEHNR, CDR2 FQNEAQ (reference sequence). The DNA for the CDR3 is TGTGCCAGCAGTCGTCGGGTACAAGTGGACACCGGGGAGCTGTTTTTT. This sequence encodes CASSRRVQVDTGELFF. Drawing the rest from reference TRBV7-9 and TRBJ2-2, the complete variable domain is DTGVSQNPRHKITKRGQNVTFRCDPISEHNRLYWYRQTLGQGPEFLTYFQNEAQLEKSRLLSDRFSAERPKGSFSTLEIQRTEQGDSAMYLCASSRRVQVDTGELFFGEGSRLTVL.

This clone was seen a single time. The junction departs from germline at one end; a sequencing error may be responsible. The V call is TRBV28, the J call TRBJ1-1, with D perhaps TRBD1 (5 bases). The CDR3 has 13 amino acids. Looked up from germline, CDR1 is MDHEN and CDR2 is SYDVKM. CDR3 DNA sequence: TGTGCCAGCAGTTTGGGGGGTCGCACTGAAGCTTCCTTT. Translating it yields CASSLGGRTEASF.

This chain links TRBV7-3 with TRBJ1-5; 7 bases line up with TRBD1. Looked up from germline, CDR1 is SGHTA and CDR2 is FQGTGA. The CDR3 is 21 amino acids. The V gene end was trimmed by 1 base and the J gene end by 0 bases; junction bases not matched to a gene: 18. In nucleotides, the CDR3 is TGTGCCAGCAGCTTAAGGTTCGGTAAAAGGACAGGACCAGATAGCAATCAGCCCCAGCATTTT. Translated, it gives CASSLRFGKRTGPDSNQPQHF.

The V call is TRBV13, the J call TRBJ1-5; D gene uncertain. The CDR3 length is 13 residues. The V gene's germline CDR1 is PRHDT and CDR2 FYEKMQ (reference sequence). V gave up 0 bases and J gave up 11 bases, with 11 bases separating them. The CDR3 nucleotides are TGTGCCAGCAGCTTAGGCCCCTACCAGGCCCAGCATTTT. This translates into CASSLGPYQAQHF.

This chain uses TRBV6-6 with TRBJ2-3, with D possibly TRBD1 on 5 matching bases. V was clipped by 2 bases and J by 0 bases, with 12 bases between them. CDR3 length equals 16 residues. Germline V CDR1 and CDR2: MNHNY, SVGAGI (reference sequence). The CDR3 bases are TGTGCCAGCAGTTACGGTGGGGCGGATAGCACAGATACGCAGTATTTT. Residues: CASSYGGADSTDTQYF.

The gene calls are TRBV28 and TRBJ2-5; 11 bases agree with TRBD2. The J segment lost 3 bases and the V segment lost 3 bases, leaving 9 bases of the junction unmatched. The germline CDR1 and CDR2 sequences are MDHEN and SYDVKM. The CDR3 is made up of 17 amino acids. CDR3 coding DNA: TGTGCCAGCAGTTTCCGGGGCTCGACTAGCGGGGAAGAGACCCAGTACTTC. Residues: CASSFRGSTSGEETQYF.

In this sample, this clone turned up a few times. The chain couples TRBV27 to TRBJ2-5; weak D call: TRBD2 (6 bases). With the DNA end fitting TRBJ2-7 better, the J assignment may be wrong. Germline-derived CDR1 and CDR2 are MNHEY and SMNVEV (reference sequence). This CDR3 has 18 amino acids. The DNA of the CDR3 is TGTGCCAGCAGCTCCCGGGGACGGGGGTTAATGGGTAACTACGAGCAGTACTTC. Translation: CASSSRGRGLMGNYEQYF.